This paragraph reports one TCR beta chain. No antigen is known for it. Germline CDR1 and CDR2: SGHTA and FQGNSA. The CDR3 runs to 15 residues. Trimming removed 5 bases from V and 1 base from J, with 14 bases in between. This PCR relied on a set of 60 Vbeta primers and 13 Jbeta primers. Sequencing used immunoSEQ multiplex PCR; TCRdb keeps in-frame clones, though not all of them. The sample has over 85,000 clones, around 68% seen once. The data are from a study of cytomegalovirus exposure and HLA in healthy donors. Study conclusions and caveats: Follow-up analysis later connected one missense variant in DCLRE1C with trimming of TCR beta V- and J-genes. Analyses of presence and absence presupposed an approximately uniform sequencing depth across donors. The study listed roughly 150 cytomegalovirus-associated TCR beta chains. Analysis performed later showed TCR beta chains linked to HLA being more clonally expanded than equally common others.

The TCR originated in a female donor in good health and CMV-seronegative. The chain employs TRBV7-2 and TRBJ1-1; D might be TRBD1 (5 bases). Sequenced: PBMCs. The CDR3 region has the DNA TGTGCCAGCAGCCACTCAGGGCACGCGAACACTGAAGCTTTCTTT. This encodes CASSHSGHANTEAFF.